This passage covers 8 T cell receptor beta chains from one sample sequenced in a study of regulatory T cells in long-lasting Graves disease. Time point defined: newly diagnosed GD, antithyroid drugs for less than 3 months. From RNA extracted from PBMCs, the TCR library was made. Arm-PCR with iRepertoire HTBI primers amplified the CDR3 regions for these TCR beta libraries. TCRdb processed the multiplex PCR reads anew with MiXCR; each CDR3 protein has one entry. The sample has 530,000 or so distinct CDR3 sequences, about 13% seen once. The same data also went into a second study, on T cells in Graves' hyperthyroidism and ophthalmopathy.

This specimen consisted of peripheral blood mononuclear cells (PBMCs), obtained at new diagnosis, from a patient treated with antithyroid drugs. All receptors come from a man in his thirties or forties with Graves disease.

This clonotype was counted at least ten times. The rearrangement uses TRBV10-3 and TRBJ2-7; the match to TRBD1 covers 8 bases. Germline V CDR1 and CDR2: ENHRY, SYGVKD. Trimming cost V 3 bases and J 2 bases; bases outside gene matches: 3. The CDR3 runs 14 residues. CDR3 region: CAISDRQGTYEQYF. The CDR3 DNA follows: TGTGCCATCAGTGACAGACAGGGGACCTACGAGCAGTACTTC.

This clonotype was detected many times. The chain is built from TRBV7-8 and TRBJ2-3; D perhaps matches TRBD2 (5 bases). Trimming pared 2 bases from V and 6 bases from J, leaving 9 bases between. CDR1 SGHVS and CDR2 FQNEAQ come from the germline V gene. This CDR3 has 13 residues. The CDR3 nucleotides read TGTGCCAGCAGCTTATTCCGCGGGGATACGCAGTATTTT. Protein: CASSLFRGDTQYF.

V usage is TRBV28 and J usage is TRBJ2-7; D gene unclear. CDR3 length: 13 amino acids. Germline CDR1 is MDHEN and CDR2 is SYDVKM. The V end lost 7 bases, the J end lost 2 bases, and 12 bases lay between the germline ends. The DNA of the CDR3 is TGTGCCAGCAACGACGCCCCCCCCTACGAGCAGTACTTC. Translating it yields CASNDAPPYEQYF. The full variable domain, completed using reference TRBV28 and TRBJ2-7, is DVKVTQSSRYLVKRTGEKVFLECVQDMDHENMFWYRQDPGLGLRLIYFSYDVKMKEKGDIPEGYSVSREKKERFSLILESASTNQTSMYLCASNDAPPYEQYFGPGTRLTVT.

This clonotype has a count of ten or more. The rearrangement uses TRBV5-1 and TRBJ2-1; D possibly matches TRBD1 or TRBD2 (5 bases each). The germline gives CDR1 SGHRS, CDR2 YFSETQ. V was shortened by 4 bases and J by 4 bases, with 12 bases between the two germline ends. The CDR3 has 14 residues. Written as DNA, the CDR3 is TGCGCCAGCAGCACAGGCGGGCATTACAATGAGCAGTTCTTC. It codes for CASSTGGHYNEQFF.

The CDR3 sequence: CASSVGATILQETQYF. CDR3 coding DNA: TGTGCCAGCAGCGTAGGGGCGACTATACTCCAAGAGACCCAGTACTTC. This chain uses TRBV9 with TRBJ2-5; D possibly corresponds to TRBD2 (5 bases). In germline, CDR1 is SGDLS, CDR2 YYNGEE. The CDR3 loop spans 16 amino acids. The V gene lost 0 bases and the J gene lost 1 base, with 13 bases spanning the gap.

This clonotype has at least ten counts. This chain connects TRBV28 to TRBJ2-1; tentative D call: TRBD1 (5 bases). CDR3 length: 16 amino acids. CDR1 is MDHEN, CDR2 SYDVKM, per germline. Trimming removed 5 bases at V and 0 bases at J, with 14 bases between. The CDR3 sequence: CASSRRGTSSYNEQFF. CDR3 bases: TGTGCCAGCAGTCGAAGGGGCACGAGCTCCTACAATGAGCAGTTCTTC.

Comment on this clonotype: Sequence at one end of the junction differs from germline and may be a read error. The V and J genes are TRBV20-1 and TRBJ2-1, with 10 nucleotides matching TRBD2. Germline V gene data show CDR1 as DFQATT and CDR2 as SNEGSKA (reference sequence). CDR3 length equals 14 residues. CDR3 protein: CNARDIPSGGAQFF. The CDR3 DNA reads as TGCAATGCTAGAGATATCCCTAGCGGGGGAGCGCAGTTCTTC.

V is TRBV28 and J is TRBJ2-3; TRBD2 matches 7 bases. This CDR3 has 18 residues. V lost 6 bases to trimming and J lost 2 bases; unmatched junction nucleotides: 17. Germline V CDR1 and CDR2: MDHEN, SYDVKM. The DNA for the CDR3 is TGTGCCAGCAGCCCTTCAGGGAGGGAGGACGTACACACAGATACGCAGTATTTT. This gives the protein CASSPSGREDVHTDTQYF.